The 20 T cell receptor beta chains reported below all come from one sample, sequenced in a study of cytomegalovirus exposure and HLA in healthy donors (dated by TCRdb to 2015 to 2018). The library was made by the immunoSEQ multiplex PCR assay. A mixture of 60 forward primers for TCR Vbeta segments and 13 reverse primers for TCR Jbeta segments was used in the multiplex PCR. TCRdb limited this immuneACCESS table to in-frame rearrangements with V and J called. A share of clones is missing; checked studies link under half to unresolved V genes, and the rest is unexplained. Recorded for this sample are roughly 100,000 clones; around four fifths of them occurred a single time. The ten largest clonotypes hold about 8.6% of the sample. The sample comprised PBMCs. Source of these receptors: a woman in her forties in good health and CMV-seropositive.

This sequence joins TRBV5-4 and TRBJ2-5; a weak D match, TRBD2 (5 bases). CDR3 length: 15 residues. Germline V gene sequence: CDR1 SGHNT, CDR2 YYREEE (reference sequence). Deletions cut 4 bases from V and 2 bases from J, with 15 bases between. The CDR3 DNA is TGTGCCAGCAGCCCTGGAGGCTCTAGACAAGAGACCCAGTACTTC. This gives the protein CASSPGGSRQETQYF.

In nucleotides, the CDR3 is TGTGCCAGCAGTTCCCTAGGACAGGGACTAGCCAAAAACATTCAGTACTTC. It yields the protein CASSSLGQGLAKNIQYF. The gene calls are TRBV28 and TRBJ2-4, with 8 bases identical to TRBD1. Losses at the gene ends were 4 bases for V and 0 bases for J; bases not matched to a gene: 8. This CDR3 region has 17 residues. The germline gives CDR1 MDHEN, CDR2 SYDVKM.

Only a few counts were recorded for this clone. The CDR3 coding sequence is TGTGCCAGTAGTAGTTGGGAGGTTTTCCCCGGGGAGCTGTTTTTT. Translating gives CASSSWEVFPGELFF. This chain links TRBV19 with TRBJ2-2, with a possible D match to TRBD2 (6 bases). There are 15 residues in the CDR3. CDR1 is LNHDA and CDR2 is SQIVND in the germline V gene (reference sequence). V lost 4 bases to trimming and J lost 6 bases, with 15 bases between them.

Here the CDR3 DNA reads TGTGCCAGCAGTTTTCAGCCGGGGTCCACTGAAGCTTTCTTT. This encodes CASSFQPGSTEAFF. The gene calls are TRBV28 and TRBJ1-1; unclear D gene. V shed 3 bases and J shed 4 bases, with 12 bases lying between them. The CDR3 contains 14 residues. Germline V gives CDR1 MDHEN, CDR2 SYDVKM.

The chain joins TRBV6-1 to TRBJ2-1, with 7 positions matching TRBD2. The CDR3 has 15 residues. Germline CDR1 and CDR2: MNHNS and SASEGT. V lost 4 bases to trimming and J lost 7 bases; unmatched junction nucleotides: 10. Here the CDR3 DNA reads TGTGCCAGCAGTGCCCTTCTGGGGACTACGAATGAGCAGTTCTTC. Its translation: CASSALLGTTNEQFF.

V gene TRBV19 combines with J gene TRBJ2-5; D is perhaps TRBD1 (6 bases). Trimming stripped 7 bases from V and 4 bases from J, with 16 bases between. Per the germline V gene, CDR1 is LNHDA and CDR2 is SQIVND (reference sequence). The length of the CDR3 is 14 residues. CDR3 amino acids: CASKPDRFAETQYF. For the CDR3, the DNA is TGTGCCAGTAAACCAGACAGGTTCGCAGAGACCCAGTACTTC. The variable domain in full, completed from reference TRBV19 and TRBJ2-5, reads DGGITQSPKYLFRKEGQNVTLSCEQNLNHDAMYWYRQDPGQGLRLIYYSQIVNDFQKGDIAEGYSVSREKKESFPLTVTSAQKNPTAFYLCASKPDRFAETQYFGPGTRLLVL.

The rearrangement uses TRBV2 and TRBJ1-1, with D uncertain. Germline CDR1 and CDR2: SNHLY and FYNNEI. CDR3 length equals 13 residues. V lost 6 bases, J lost 1 base, and 9 bases lay in between. In DNA form, the CDR3 reads TGTGCCAGCAGGAACTCCCGGAACACTGAAGCTTTCTTT. Residues: CASRNSRNTEAFF.

This clone was observed a single time. One junction end disagrees with the germline gene, perhaps due to a read error. The chain combines TRBV7-9 with TRBJ1-6; 8 bases agree with TRBD1. Per the germline V gene, CDR1 is SEHNR and CDR2 is FQNEAQ (reference sequence). This CDR3 comprises 17 residues. CDR3 nucleotide sequence: TGTTCCAGCAGCTCCACCTATCGGACAGGGAAGAGTGAACCCCTCCACTTT. Encoded protein: CSSSSTYRTGKSEPLHF.

The chain employs TRBV27 and TRBJ2-7; perhaps TRBD1 as D (6 bases). Trimming removed 3 bases from V and 7 bases from J, with 13 bases in between. The CDR3 length is 13 residues. Germline assignment: CDR1 MNHEY and CDR2 SMNVEV (reference sequence). CDR3 sequence reads: CASSFARTVEQYF. The CDR3 bases are TGTGCCAGCAGTTTTGCCAGGACAGTGGAGCAGTACTTC.

CDR3 amino acids: CASSKEDSRNYGYTF. CDR3 nucleotide sequence: TGTGCCAGCAGTAAAGAGGACAGCAGAAACTATGGCTACACCTTC. The chain has TRBV2 and TRBJ1-2; TRBD1 is a possible D gene (6 bases). CDR3 size: 15 residues. V gave up 5 bases and J gave up 2 bases, with 15 bases separating them. CDR1 SNHLY and CDR2 FYNNEI come from the germline V gene.

The chain links TRBV27 to TRBJ2-7, with D perhaps TRBD1 (6 bases). Per germline, CDR1 MNHEY and CDR2 SMNVEV (reference sequence). Trimming cost V 6 bases and J 1 base, with 16 bases left between them. CDR3 length equals 15 residues. The CDR3 DNA sequence: TGTGCCAGCAGATACAGGGCAAGTAGGTCCTACGAGCAGTACTTC. Encoded protein: CASRYRASRSYEQYF.

The chain carries TRBV29-1 and TRBJ1-1; D is unresolved. The CDR3 loop spans 14 amino acids. V lost 5 bases and J lost 0, with 13 bases in between. Germline V gives CDR1 SQVTM, CDR2 ANQGSEA. The chain's CDR3 is CSVRGILMNTEAFF. CDR3 nucleotide sequence: TGCAGCGTTCGGGGAATACTTATGAACACTGAAGCTTTCTTT.

The chain has TRBV7-9 and TRBJ1-2, with TRBD1 matching 8 bases. This CDR3 has 15 amino acids. The V and J ends lost 3 bases and 3 bases, in that order; junction bases with no gene match: 6. Germline V gene sequence: CDR1 SEHNR, CDR2 FQNEAQ (reference sequence). CDR3 nucleotide sequence: TGTGCCAGCAGCTTCACGGGACAGGCGGACTATGGCTACACCTTC. Translated, it gives CASSFTGQADYGYTF.

V usage is TRBV11-3 and J usage is TRBJ1-1; possible D gene TRBD1, 6 bases. Trimming cost V 5 bases and J 4 bases, with 17 bases left between them. The germline CDR1 and CDR2 sequences are SGHNT and YENEEA. The CDR3 length is 15 residues. CDR3 amino acids: CASSPPGVGGTEAFF. The CDR3 DNA sequence: TGTGCCAGCAGCCCGCCCGGAGTAGGGGGCACTGAAGCTTTCTTT.

V and J are TRBV2 and TRBJ1-1; D is possibly TRBD1 (5 bases). V was shortened by 7 bases and J by 6 bases, with 12 bases between the two germline ends. The germline V gene encodes CDR1 SNHLY and CDR2 FYNNEI. CDR3 size: 12 residues. The CDR3 loop reads CASNYLGAEAFF. CDR3 bases: TGTGCCAGCAACTACCTAGGGGCTGAAGCTTTCTTT.

This rearrangement joins TRBV19 to TRBJ2-7; TRBD1 is a possible D gene (6 bases). This CDR3 comprises 14 residues. Germline V gene data show CDR1 as LNHDA and CDR2 as SQIVND (reference sequence). V gave up 1 base and J gave up 4 bases, with 11 bases separating them. The CDR3 coding sequence is TGTGCCAGTAGTATAGGACAGGTGGGATACGAGCAGTACTTC. Amino acid sequence: CASSIGQVGYEQYF.

This chain connects TRBV5-1 to TRBJ2-7, with D possibly TRBD2 on 6 matching bases. There are 16 residues in the CDR3. The V gene's germline CDR1 is SGHRS and CDR2 YFSETQ. V was clipped by 1 base and J by 0 bases, with 14 bases between them. This CDR3 reads CASSLWGDFSSYEQYF. The DNA for the CDR3 is TGCGCCAGCAGCTTGTGGGGGGACTTTAGCTCCTACGAGCAGTACTTC.

V usage is TRBV4-1 and J usage is TRBJ1-4, with unresolved D. Between the trimmed V and J ends, which lost 1 base and 10 bases, there was a span of 10 bases. Germline V lookup: CDR1 MGHRA, CDR2 YSYEKL. The CDR3 consists of 13 residues. This chain's CDR3 is CASSQVYGGKLFF. CDR3 nucleotide sequence: TGCGCCAGCAGCCAAGTCTACGGCGGAAAACTGTTTTTT.

This chain connects TRBV7-6 to TRBJ2-3; 9 bases agree with TRBD2. V trimming: 5 bases; J trimming: 4 bases; junction bases outside the gene matches: 13. The CDR3 is 17 amino acids. Germline V gives CDR1 SGHVS, CDR2 FNYEAQ. CDR3 bases: TGTGCCAGCAGCATTGGTCGGGCAGCGGGAGGTTCAGATACGCAGTATTTT. Protein product: CASSIGRAAGGSDTQYF.

The J gene is TRBJ2-7, the V gene TRBV15, with D hard to call. Trimming took 10 bases from V and 4 from J, leaving 5 bases between them. Germline loops: CDR1 LNHNV, CDR2 YYDKDF (reference sequence). The CDR3 has 9 residues. The chain's CDR3 is CAMTYEQYF. In DNA, the CDR3 is TGTGCCATGACATACGAGCAGTACTTC.